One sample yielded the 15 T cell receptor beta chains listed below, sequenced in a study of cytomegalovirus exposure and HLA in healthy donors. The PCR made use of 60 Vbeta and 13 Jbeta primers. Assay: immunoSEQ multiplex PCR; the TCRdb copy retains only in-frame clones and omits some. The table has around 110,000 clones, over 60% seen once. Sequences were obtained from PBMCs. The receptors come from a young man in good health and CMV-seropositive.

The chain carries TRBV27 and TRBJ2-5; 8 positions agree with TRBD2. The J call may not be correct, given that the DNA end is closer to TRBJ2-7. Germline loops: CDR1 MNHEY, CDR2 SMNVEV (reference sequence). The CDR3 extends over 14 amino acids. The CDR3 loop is CASSFERGGYEQYF. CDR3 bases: TGTGCCAGCAGTTTCGAACGCGGGGGGTACGAGCAGTACTTC.

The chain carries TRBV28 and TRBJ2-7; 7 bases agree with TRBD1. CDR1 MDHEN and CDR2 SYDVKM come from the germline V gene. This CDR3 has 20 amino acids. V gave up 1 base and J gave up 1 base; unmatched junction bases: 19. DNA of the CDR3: TGTGCCAGCAGTTTATTCCCAAATAGAGTCCGGGACAGCCGATCCTACGAGCAGTACTTC. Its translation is CASSLFPNRVRDSRSYEQYF.

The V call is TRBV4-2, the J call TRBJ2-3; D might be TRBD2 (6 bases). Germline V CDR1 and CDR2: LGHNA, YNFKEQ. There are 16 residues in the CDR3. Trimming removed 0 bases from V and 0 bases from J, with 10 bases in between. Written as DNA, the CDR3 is TGTGCCAGCAGCCAAGAGGGACGGGGGAGCACAGATACGCAGTATTTT. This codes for CASSQEGRGSTDTQYF.

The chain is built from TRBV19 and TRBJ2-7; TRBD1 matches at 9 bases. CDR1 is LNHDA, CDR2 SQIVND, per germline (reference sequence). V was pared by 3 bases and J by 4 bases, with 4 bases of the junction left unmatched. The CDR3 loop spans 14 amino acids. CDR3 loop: CASSMGQGEYEQYF. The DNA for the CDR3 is TGTGCCAGTAGTATGGGACAGGGCGAATACGAGCAGTACTTC.

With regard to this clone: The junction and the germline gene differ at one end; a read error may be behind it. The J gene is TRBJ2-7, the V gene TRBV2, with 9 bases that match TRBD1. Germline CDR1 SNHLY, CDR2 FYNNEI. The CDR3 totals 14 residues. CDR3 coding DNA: TGTGCCAACAGTGAAGGGACAGGGCCCTACGAGCAGTACTTC. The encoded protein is CANSEGTGPYEQYF.

Written as DNA, the CDR3 is TGTGCCACCAGCAGAGTAGGGGGCGGAAACACTGAAGCTTTCTTT. It translates to CATSRVGGGNTEAFF. J is TRBJ1-1 and V is TRBV15, with TRBD1 matching 7 bases. V lost 1 base, J lost 2 bases, and 4 bases stayed unmatched. This CDR3 region has 15 residues. Germline CDR1 and CDR2: LNHNV and YYDKDF (reference sequence).

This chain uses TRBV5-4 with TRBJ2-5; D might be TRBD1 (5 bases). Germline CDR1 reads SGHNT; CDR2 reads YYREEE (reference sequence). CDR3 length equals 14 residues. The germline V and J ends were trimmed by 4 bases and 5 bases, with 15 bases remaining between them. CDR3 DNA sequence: TGTGCCAGCAGCGTAAATCCATCAGGGGAGACCCAGTACTTC. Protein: CASSVNPSGETQYF.

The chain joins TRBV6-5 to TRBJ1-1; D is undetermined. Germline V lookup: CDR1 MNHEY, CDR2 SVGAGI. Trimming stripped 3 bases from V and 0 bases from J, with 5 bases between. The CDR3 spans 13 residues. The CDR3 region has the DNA TGTGCCAGCAGTTATTATTTGAACACTGAAGCTTTCTTT. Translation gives CASSYYLNTEAFF.

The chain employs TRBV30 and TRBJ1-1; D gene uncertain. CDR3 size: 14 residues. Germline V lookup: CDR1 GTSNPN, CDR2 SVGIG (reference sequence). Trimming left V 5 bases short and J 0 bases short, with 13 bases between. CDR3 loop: CAWGEGGMNTEAFF. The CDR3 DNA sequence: TGTGCCTGGGGGGAGGGCGGGATGAACACTGAAGCTTTCTTT. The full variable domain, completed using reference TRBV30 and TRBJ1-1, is SQTIHQWPATLVQPVGSPLSLECTVEGTSNPNLYWYRQAAGRGLQLLFYSVGIGQISSEVPQNLSASRPQDRQFILSSKKLLLSDSGFYLCAWGEGGMNTEAFFGQGTRLTVV.

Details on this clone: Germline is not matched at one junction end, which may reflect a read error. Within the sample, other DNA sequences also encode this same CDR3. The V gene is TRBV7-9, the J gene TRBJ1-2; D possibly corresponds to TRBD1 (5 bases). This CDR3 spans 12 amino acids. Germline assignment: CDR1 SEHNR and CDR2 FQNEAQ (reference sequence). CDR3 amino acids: CASSLQQGGYTF. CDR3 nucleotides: TGTGCAAGCAGCTTGCAGCAGGGTGGCTACACCTTC. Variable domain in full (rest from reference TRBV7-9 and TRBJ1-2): DTGVSQNPRHKITKRGQNVTFRCDPISEHNRLYWYRQTLGQGPEFLTYFQNEAQLEKSRLLSDRFSAERPKGSFSTLEIQRTEQGDSAMYLCASSLQQGGYTFGSGTRLTVV.

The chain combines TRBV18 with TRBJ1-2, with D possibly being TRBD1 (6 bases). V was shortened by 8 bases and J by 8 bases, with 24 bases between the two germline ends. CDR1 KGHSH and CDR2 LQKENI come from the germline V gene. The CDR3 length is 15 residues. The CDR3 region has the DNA TGTGCCAGCGCCTCCACTACGGACAGTTCTCAGGGCTACACCTTC. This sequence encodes CASASTTDSSQGYTF.

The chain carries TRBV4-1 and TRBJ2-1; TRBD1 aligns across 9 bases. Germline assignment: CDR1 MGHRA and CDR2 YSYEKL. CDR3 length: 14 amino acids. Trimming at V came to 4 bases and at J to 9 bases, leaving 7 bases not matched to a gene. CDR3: CASSPTGTGFEQFF. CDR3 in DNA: TGCGCCAGCAGCCCGACCGGGACAGGGTTTGAGCAGTTCTTC.

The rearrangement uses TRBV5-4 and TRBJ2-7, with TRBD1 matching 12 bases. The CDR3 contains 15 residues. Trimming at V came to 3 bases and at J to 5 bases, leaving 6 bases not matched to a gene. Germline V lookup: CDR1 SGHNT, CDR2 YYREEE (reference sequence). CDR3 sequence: CASSSPGTGGDEQYF. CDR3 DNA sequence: TGTGCCAGCAGCTCTCCCGGGACAGGGGGCGACGAGCAGTACTTC.

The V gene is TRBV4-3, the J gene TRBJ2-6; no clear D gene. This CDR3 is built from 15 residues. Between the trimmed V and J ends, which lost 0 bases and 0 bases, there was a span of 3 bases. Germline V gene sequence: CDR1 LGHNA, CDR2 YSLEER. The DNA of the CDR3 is TGCGCCAGCAGCCAAGACAGCTCTGGGGCCAACGTCCTGACTTTC. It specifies CASSQDSSGANVLTF.

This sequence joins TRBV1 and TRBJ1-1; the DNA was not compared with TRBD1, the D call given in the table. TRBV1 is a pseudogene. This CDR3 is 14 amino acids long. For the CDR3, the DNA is TGCACCAGCAGCCCCGAATTGAAGGGGACTGAAGCTTTCTTT. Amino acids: CTSSPELKGTEAFF.